The present T cell receptor (beta chain) was sequenced within a study of T cells after yellow fever vaccination. Notes on this clonotype: Antigen unknown.

A 5'RACE template-switching step, the method used to make TCR cDNA, added a universal primer site and UMIs. Via MiXCR, TCRdb re-called the 5' RACE reads, giving one row per CDR3 protein. The sample has 300,000 to 350,000 distinct CDR3 sequences; approximately 3.9% are singletons. Findings and caveats of the study: In FACS-sorted repertoires, abundant clonotypes from the bulk population could appear as contaminants. Clonotypes shared by both compartments, CD4 and CD8, made up a small share. Reappearance after the booster was observed for most primary-vaccination clones (roughly 97% CD4, about 85% CD8).

This sequence was found in a man aged 18 to 29 who received the YFV17D yellow fever vaccine. This sample comprised PBMCs, obtained 5 days after the yellow fever booster vaccination.

CDR3 in DNA: TGTGCCAGCAGCCTTACCGGGACATTGGGCGCCAATCAGCCCCAGCATTTT. Translated, it gives CASSLTGTLGANQPQHF. J is TRBJ1-5 and V is TRBV12-3 or TRBV12-4, with D possibly being TRBD1 (6 bases). This CDR3 contains 17 residues. Deletions cut 6 bases from V and 3 bases from J, with 21 bases between.